These 30 T cell receptor beta chains were sequenced from one sample in a study of shared clonotypes between healthy human individuals. Sequencing was performed with immunoSEQ multiplex PCR; in TCRdb, only in-frame clones are kept and a portion is missing. The sample yields over 1.5 million clones, 98% seen once. Sequenced material: naive CD4+ T cells sorted from blood. Subset described: CD45RA+ positively selected. Receptor source: a man aged 25-45 years in good health.

The chain employs TRBV15 and TRBJ1-5, with a possible D match to TRBD1 (5 bases). Trimming left V 1 base short and J 13 bases short, with 17 bases between. This CDR3 is built from 14 residues. Germline assignment: CDR1 LNHNV and CDR2 YYDKDF (reference sequence). CDR3 sequence reads: CATSRARGLGVQHF. The CDR3 DNA follows: TGTGCCACCAGCAGAGCACGGGGCCTAGGAGTACAGCATTTT.

The chain employs TRBV30 and TRBJ2-3; D ambiguous. This CDR3 comprises 17 residues. The germline V gene has CDR1 GTSNPN and CDR2 SVGIG (reference sequence). With 0 bases removed from V and 4 bases from J, the gap between germline ends came to 20 bases. CDR3 loop: CAWSVGNLGFLADTQYF. The CDR3 DNA follows: TGTGCCTGGAGTGTGGGTAATCTGGGGTTTTTGGCAGATACGCAGTATTTT.

The CDR3 sequence is CASSVETSGSYNEQFF. The CDR3 region has the DNA TGTGCCAGCAGCGTAGAGACTAGCGGTTCATACAATGAGCAGTTCTTC. V gene TRBV9 combines with J gene TRBJ2-1; 9 bases agree with TRBD2. The J segment lost 4 bases and the V segment lost 0 bases, leaving 5 bases of the junction unmatched. CDR1 and CDR2 from the germline V gene are SGDLS and YYNGEE. CDR3 length: 16 amino acids.

CDR3 protein: CASSLSQSSYEQYF. The CDR3 DNA sequence: TGTGCCAGCAGCCTATCCCAGAGCTCCTACGAGCAGTACTTC. The chain recombines TRBV9 with TRBJ2-7; D uncertain. The V gene lost 4 bases and the J gene lost 0 bases, with 11 bases spanning the gap. CDR1 is SGDLS and CDR2 is YYNGEE in the germline V gene. The CDR3 is 14 residues long.

The chain uses TRBV28 and TRBJ1-5; 8 bases map to TRBD1. The CDR3 length is 12 residues. Losses at the gene ends were 6 bases for V and 6 bases for J; bases not matched to a gene: 1. In germline, CDR1 is MDHEN, CDR2 SYDVKM. DNA for the CDR3: TGTGCCAGCAGCAGGGGGCCTCAGCCCCAGCATTTT. This encodes CASSRGPQPQHF.

The chain links TRBV7-2 to TRBJ2-7, with D possibly being TRBD1 or TRBD2 (5 bases each). Trimming took 3 bases from V and 2 from J, leaving 11 bases between them. This CDR3 region has 14 residues. Looked up from germline, CDR1 is SGHTA and CDR2 is FQGNSA. The chain's CDR3 is CASSFGTEAYEQYF. CDR3 DNA sequence: TGTGCCAGCAGCTTCGGGACGGAGGCCTACGAGCAGTACTTC.

This chain connects TRBV13 to TRBJ2-1; unclear D gene. The CDR3 covers 19 residues. Germline V gives CDR1 PRHDT, CDR2 FYEKMQ (reference sequence). With 7 bases removed from V and 0 bases from J, the gap between germline ends came to 25 bases. The chain's CDR3 is CASTLVQFPLLSSYNEQFF. DNA of the CDR3: TGTGCCAGCACCCTCGTCCAGTTCCCCCTCCTTAGCTCCTACAATGAGCAGTTCTTC. Together with reference TRBV13 and TRBJ2-1, the CDR3 gives the full variable domain: AAGVIQSPRHLIKEKRETATLKCYPIPRHDTVYWYQQGPGQDPQFLISFYEKMQSDKGSIPDRFSAQQFSDYHSELNMSSLELGDSALYFCASTLVQFPLLSSYNEQFFGPGTRLTVL.

The CDR3 loop is CASSYNPLSGSNNEQFF. The CDR3 region has the DNA TGTGCCAGCAGCTATAATCCCTTGAGCGGGAGCAACAATGAGCAGTTCTTC. This sequence joins TRBV7-3 and TRBJ2-1; 8 positions match TRBD2. V was pared by 4 bases and J by 5 bases, with 13 bases of the junction left unmatched. Germline CDR1 reads SGHTA; CDR2 reads FQGTGA. The CDR3 loop spans 17 amino acids.

J is TRBJ2-5 and V is TRBV2, with TRBD1 matching over 9 bases. The CDR3 totals 13 residues. Germline V gene sequence: CDR1 SNHLY, CDR2 FYNNEI. Trimming removed 11 bases from V and 10 bases from J; junction bases left unmatched: 14. CDR3 residues: CAGGQGLTGDQYF. The CDR3 DNA sequence: TGTGCCGGAGGACAGGGGTTAACCGGGGACCAGTACTTC.

The V and J genes are TRBV9 and TRBJ2-7, with 7 bases that match TRBD2. The CDR3 is made up of 15 amino acids. J lost 0 bases, V lost 3 bases, and 6 bases had no gene match. Germline V gives CDR1 SGDLS, CDR2 YYNGEE. CDR3 in DNA: TGTGCCAGCAGCGACGGACTAGGGAGCTCCTACGAGCAGTACTTC. Amino acid sequence: CASSDGLGSSYEQYF.

The chain recombines TRBV5-5 with TRBJ2-5, with D hard to call. The V end was cut by 0 bases, the J end by 2 bases, with 8 bases between. Germline V gene data show CDR1 as SGHKS and CDR2 as YYEKEE (reference sequence). The CDR3 runs to 14 residues. The CDR3 nucleotides are TGTGCCAGCAGCTTGGGGGCGGAGCAAGAGACCCAGTACTTC. Encoded protein: CASSLGAEQETQYF.

V usage is TRBV5-1 and J usage is TRBJ2-7; a weak D match, TRBD1 (6 bases). This CDR3 has 14 amino acids. Trimming took 4 bases from V and 1 from J, leaving 12 bases between them. Germline V gene data show CDR1 as SGHRS and CDR2 as YFSETQ. The CDR3 nucleotides are TGCGCCAGCAGCGGGACAAGCACATCCTACGAGCAGTACTTC. Protein: CASSGTSTSYEQYF.

This CDR3 is CASRGHRRDTEAFF. In DNA, the CDR3 is TGTGCCAGCAGGGGCCACAGGCGTGACACTGAAGCTTTCTTT. V is TRBV6-5 and J is TRBJ1-1; perhaps TRBD1 as D (5 bases). Trimming cost V 6 bases and J 3 bases, with 14 bases left between them. This CDR3 spans 14 amino acids. The germline gives CDR1 MNHEY, CDR2 SVGAGI.

This clone turned up a few times. Additional DNA sequences in this sample encode the identical CDR3. This chain connects TRBV2 to TRBJ2-2; D unresolved. The CDR3 is made up of 10 amino acids. Germline CDR1 SNHLY, CDR2 FYNNEI. V shed 6 bases and J shed 6 bases, with 2 bases lying between them. The CDR3 reads CASRSGELFF. In DNA form, the CDR3 reads TGTGCCAGCAGGTCCGGGGAGCTGTTTTTT.

The chain recombines TRBV21-1 with TRBJ1-5. TRBV21-1 is noted as a pseudogene. This CDR3 spans 17 amino acids. The CDR3 DNA follows: TGTGCCAGCAGCAACCCGCGGGTTACAAACGCCCCAATGCCCCAGCATTTT. It encodes CASSNPRVTNAPMPQHF.

This sequence joins TRBV6-1 and TRBJ1-2; maybe TRBD1 (5 bases). Germline values: CDR1 MNHNS, CDR2 SASEGT. The V and J ends lost 5 bases and 4 bases respectively, with 17 bases between them. This CDR3 spans 15 amino acids. The CDR3 protein is CASSPKPGTPYGYTF. The CDR3, as DNA: TGTGCCAGCAGTCCAAAACCCGGGACGCCCTATGGCTACACCTTC.

V gene TRBV5-1 combines with J gene TRBJ2-1; D possibly corresponds to TRBD2 (5 bases). This CDR3 is 13 amino acids long. Trimming removed 2 bases from V and 5 bases from J, with 8 bases in between. Per the germline V gene, CDR1 is SGHRS and CDR2 is YFSETQ. For the CDR3, the DNA is TGCGCCAGCAGCTTCAGCGGAAACAATGAGCAGTTCTTC. Protein product: CASSFSGNNEQFF.

This rearrangement joins TRBV18 to TRBJ2-1; a possible D gene is TRBD2 (5 bases). V was pared by 4 bases and J by 8 bases, with 12 bases between. The germline V gene encodes CDR1 KGHSH and CDR2 LQKENI. This CDR3 region has 13 residues. The CDR3 protein is CASSLGSNYEQFF. Written as DNA, the CDR3 is TGTGCCAGCTCACTTGGGAGTAACTATGAGCAGTTCTTC. The whole variable domain, filled in from reference TRBV18 and TRBJ2-1, reads NAGVMQNPRHLVRRRGQEARLRCSPMKGHSHVYWYRQLPEEGLKFMVYLQKENIIDESGMPKERFSAEFPKEGPSILRIQQVVRGDSAAYFCASSLGSNYEQFFGPGTRLTVL.

The J gene is TRBJ2-2, the V gene TRBV28; D uncertain. CDR3 length: 13 amino acids. CDR1 and CDR2 (germline): MDHEN, SYDVKM. V was shortened by 1 base and J by 6 bases, with 6 bases between the two germline ends. CDR3 amino acids: CASSLFAPGELFF. In DNA, the CDR3 is TGTGCCAGCAGTTTATTCGCACCCGGGGAGCTGTTTTTT.

The chain is built from TRBV2 and TRBJ1-5, with D maybe TRBD1 (5 bases). Per germline, CDR1 SNHLY and CDR2 FYNNEI. The germline V and J ends were trimmed by 3 bases and 0 bases, with 6 bases remaining between them. The CDR3 extends over 14 amino acids. CDR3 bases: TGTGCCAGCAGTGACGGGGCTAGCAATCAGCCCCAGCATTTT. This translates into CASSDGASNQPQHF. Together with reference TRBV2 and TRBJ1-5, the CDR3 gives the full variable domain: EPEVTQTPSHQVTQMGQEVILRCVPISNHLYFYWYRQILGQKVEFLVSFYNNEISEKSEIFDDQFSVERPDGSNFTLKIRSTKLEDSAMYFCASSDGASNQPQHFGDGTRLSIL.

The chain is built from TRBV28 and TRBJ2-1, with TRBD2 matching over 10 bases. The CDR3 consists of 24 residues. Losses at the gene ends were 3 bases for V and 6 bases for J; bases not matched to a gene: 32. Germline V gene lookup returns CDR1 MDHEN and CDR2 SYDVKM. CDR3 loop: CASSLYSAWIRTGGTSVSGNEQFF. CDR3 DNA: TGTGCCAGCAGTTTGTATTCTGCGTGGATCAGAACAGGGGGGACTAGCGTATCGGGCAATGAGCAGTTCTTC.

This chain links TRBV6-1 with TRBJ2-1, with 11 bases fitting TRBD2. Looked up from germline, CDR1 is MNHNS and CDR2 is SASEGT. The CDR3 has 15 amino acids. Germline trimming cut 5 bases from V and 5 bases from J; bases unmatched to any gene: 5. The CDR3 sequence: CASSSGTSGDNEQFF. CDR3 bases: TGTGCCAGCAGTAGCGGGACTAGCGGAGACAATGAGCAGTTCTTC.

CDR3 protein: CASRLGLAGAGEQYF. CDR3 bases: TGCGCCAGCAGGTTAGGACTAGCGGGAGCGGGCGAGCAGTACTTC. This chain connects TRBV5-1 to TRBJ2-7, with 13 bases that match TRBD2. Trimming removed 5 bases from V and 6 bases from J; junction bases left unmatched: 8. Germline-derived CDR1 and CDR2 are SGHRS and YFSETQ. This CDR3 is 15 amino acids long.

V and J are TRBV25-1 and TRBJ1-4; possibly TRBD1 for D (6 bases). Germline V gene data show CDR1 as MGHDK and CDR2 as SYGVNS. V was trimmed by 2 bases and J by 8 bases, leaving 9 bases between them. This CDR3 comprises 13 residues. CDR3 amino acids: CASSELGTEKLFF. The CDR3 DNA reads TGTGCCAGCAGTGAACTTGGGACAGAAAAACTGTTTTTT.

The chain employs TRBV5-1 and TRBJ1-5; D may be TRBD1 (6 bases). Germline V CDR1 and CDR2: SGHRS, YFSETQ. This CDR3 region has 16 residues. With 0 bases removed from V and 3 bases from J, the gap between germline ends came to 13 bases. CDR3 in DNA: TGCGCCAGCAGCTTGGGCTCAGGGGCAGACAATCAGCCCCAGCATTTT. Translated, it gives CASSLGSGADNQPQHF.

As concerns this clone: Different DNA sequences within this sample yield the same CDR3. The V and J genes are TRBV18 and TRBJ2-5; the D gene is possibly TRBD1 (6 bases). The germline V and J ends were trimmed by 2 bases and 4 bases, with 8 bases remaining between them. This CDR3 has 13 amino acids. CDR1 and CDR2 from the germline V gene are KGHSH and LQKENI. The CDR3 DNA sequence: TGTGCCAGCTCACCAGGGGGCAGAGAGACCCAGTACTTC. It codes for CASSPGGRETQYF.

The V and J genes are TRBV7-2 and TRBJ2-3, with TRBD1 matching over 7 bases. Germline CDR1 and CDR2: SGHTA and FQGNSA. V lost 3 bases to trimming and J lost 2 bases; unmatched junction nucleotides: 8. The CDR3 consists of 16 residues. CDR3 DNA: TGTGCCAGCAGCTTTTCGGGACAGACCTACACAGATACGCAGTATTTT. Translation gives CASSFSGQTYTDTQYF.

This rearrangement joins TRBV10-2 to TRBJ2-5, with D tentatively TRBD1 (5 bases). Trimming took off 6 bases at V and 4 bases at J, with 12 bases between the two ends. CDR3 length: 13 residues. Germline CDR1 WSHSY, CDR2 SAAADI. The CDR3: CASSRDSRETQYF. The DNA of the CDR3 is TGCGCCAGCAGCCGCGACAGTAGAGAGACCCAGTACTTC.

The rearrangement joins TRBV19 to TRBJ2-7; 7 bases align to TRBD2. The length of the CDR3 is 14 residues. Losses at the gene ends were 3 bases for V and 3 bases for J; bases not matched to a gene: 5. Looked up from germline, CDR1 is LNHDA and CDR2 is SQIVND (reference sequence). The CDR3 here is CASSIDLADYEQYF. CDR3 nucleotide sequence: TGTGCCAGTAGTATTGATCTAGCGGACTACGAGCAGTACTTC.

CDR3 in amino acids: CASSPARDQPQHF. For the CDR3, the DNA is TGTGCCAGCAGCCCCGCGAGGGATCAGCCCCAGCATTTT. This chain connects TRBV7-2 to TRBJ1-5; D unclear. The V end lost 5 bases, the J end lost 5 bases, and 10 bases lay between the germline ends. Germline V gives CDR1 SGHTA, CDR2 FQGNSA. CDR3 length: 13 amino acids.